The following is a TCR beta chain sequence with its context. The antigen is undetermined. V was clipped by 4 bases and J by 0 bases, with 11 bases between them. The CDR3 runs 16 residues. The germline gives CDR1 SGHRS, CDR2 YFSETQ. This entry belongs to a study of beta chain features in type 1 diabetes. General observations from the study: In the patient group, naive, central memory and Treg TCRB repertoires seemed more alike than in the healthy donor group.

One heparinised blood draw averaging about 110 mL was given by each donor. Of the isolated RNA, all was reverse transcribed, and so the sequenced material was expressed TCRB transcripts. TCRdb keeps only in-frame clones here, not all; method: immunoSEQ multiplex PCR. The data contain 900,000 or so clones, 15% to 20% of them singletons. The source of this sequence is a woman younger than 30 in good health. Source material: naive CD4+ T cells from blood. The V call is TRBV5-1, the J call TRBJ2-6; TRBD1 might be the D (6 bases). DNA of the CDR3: TGCGCCAGCAGCGCAGGGGTTTTCTCTGGGGCCAACGTCCTGACTTTC. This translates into CASSAGVFSGANVLTF.